A selection of T cell receptor beta chains follows, all from one sample in a study of T cell responses to AZD1222 COVID-19 vaccine. Some clones are missing from TCRdb's copy, which holds only in-frame ones; the method was immunoSEQ multiplex PCR. The sample contains under 150,000 clones, around 90% of which appear only once. Here the sequenced sample was peripheral blood, taken on day 0 of MenACWY control vaccination. All receptors come from an adult in good health. The CDR3 runs from the conserved cysteine through the conserved F or W. D genes are given only for firm matches. Clone size appears in some rows only: once, few, many, or a class for an expanded clone.

v_call	d_call	j_call	clone_size	cdr3_nt	cdr3_aa
TRBV3-1/TRBV3-2	NA	TRBJ2-1	NA	TGTGCCAGCAGCCAAGCCGGGGCGGGTGAGCAGTTCTTC	CASSQAGAGEQFF
TRBV27	NA	TRBJ2-7	NA	TGTGCCAGCAGTTCCTCTTCCGGGACGGGACCATACGAGCAGTACTTC	CASSSSSGTGPYEQYF
TRBV9	TRBD1	TRBJ1-1	NA	TGTGCCAGCAGCGTAGCTTCAGGGGGGAACACTGAAGCTTTCTTT	CASSVASGGNTEAFF
TRBV5-1	NA	TRBJ2-5	NA	TGCGCCAGCAGCACTCAGGGAGCCCAAGAGACCCAGTACTTC	CASSTQGAQETQYF
TRBV30	NA	TRBJ1-1	NA	TGTGCCTGGAGTGTTTGGGGGGCTCGGGACACTGAAGCTTTCTTT	CAWSVWGARDTEAFF
TRBV14	TRBD2	TRBJ2-1	NA	TGTGCCAGCAGCCAAGAATCCCCCTTAGCGGGAGACGTCAATGAGCAGTTCTTC	CASSQESPLAGDVNEQFF
TRBV5-4	TRBD2	TRBJ2-7	NA	TGTGCCAGCAGATCGGGACTAGCGGACGAGCAGTACTTC	CASRSGLADEQYF
TRBV19	NA	TRBJ2-2	NA	TGTGCCAGTAGTAACTTCTGGAACACCGGGGAGCTGTTTTTT	CASSNFWNTGELFF
TRBV27	NA	TRBJ2-7	NA	TGTGCCAGCAGTTTAGTCACCGGGACCTACGAGCAGTACTTC	CASSLVTGTYEQYF
TRBV4-1	NA	TRBJ1-1	NA	TGCGCCAGCAGCCAAGATTGGGGAGGAAACACTGAAGCTTTCTTT	CASSQDWGGNTEAFF
TRBV27	NA	TRBJ2-7	NA	TGTGCCAGCAGCCCCGGGTGGGGGGTGGAGGCCTACGAGCAGTACTTC	CASSPGWGVEAYEQYF
TRBV28	NA	TRBJ1-1	once	TGTGCCAGCTTTGAAGGGCGGATCAACACTGAAGCTTTCTTT	CASFEGRINTEAFF
TRBV6-5	NA	TRBJ1-5	NA	TGTGCCAGCAGCCCACCCGGCCCTAGCAATCAGCCCCAGCATTTT	CASSPPGPSNQPQHF
TRBV4-2	TRBD1	TRBJ1-2	few	TGTGCCAGCAGCCAGGCCACAGGGGGCGGCTACACCTTC	CASSQATGGGYTF
TRBV19	TRBD1	TRBJ2-7	once	TGTGCCAGTAGTCGGGACAGGGGTAGCGAGCAGTACTTC	CASSRDRGSEQYF
TRBV5-1	TRBD2	TRBJ2-3	NA	TGCGCCAGCAGCTTGGATCTAGCGGACACAGATACGCAGTATTTT	CASSLDLADTDTQYF
TRBV5-4	NA	TRBJ2-7	NA	TGTGCCAGCAGCCCCGGGGGGGGACAGGGCTCCTACGAGCAGTACTTC	CASSPGGGQGSYEQYF
TRBV11-2	NA	TRBJ2-7	NA	TGTGCCAGCAGCTTAGATTTAGGCACTTACGAGCAGTACTTC	CASSLDLGTYEQYF
TRBV28	TRBD2	TRBJ2-1	NA	TGTGCCAGCAGCCGTAGCGGGAGTGCGAACAATGAGCAGTTCTTC	CASSRSGSANNEQFF
TRBV15	TRBD1	TRBJ1-5	NA	TGTGCCACCCGGACAGGGGAGTCAAGTCAGCCCCAGCATTTT	CATRTGESSQPQHF
TRBV7-9	NA	TRBJ2-5	NA	TGTGCCAGCAGCAACCGGGACAACAACCAAGAGACCCAGTACTTC	CASSNRDNNQETQYF
TRBV29-1	NA	TRBJ1-1	NA	TGCAGCGTGCTGTCGGTTATGAACACTGAAGCTTTCTTT	CSVLSVMNTEAFF
TRBV28	NA	TRBJ2-1	few	TGTGCCAGCAGTTCTACAGGGTGGGATGAGCAGTTCTTC	CASSSTGWDEQFF
TRBV24-1	TRBD1	TRBJ2-2	NA	TGTGCCACCAGTGATTTCGCGACAGGGATGGCCGGGGAGCTGTTTTTT	CATSDFATGMAGELFF
TRBV6-1	NA	TRBJ1-4	NA	TGTGCCAGCAGTGAAGGGGTAGGGGAGGGGGAAAAACTGTTTTTT	CASSEGVGEGEKLFF
TRBV29-1	NA	TRBJ2-3	NA	TGCAGCGTTGAATTGAGGGCGAATACGCAGTATTTT	CSVELRANTQYF
TRBV9	NA	TRBJ1-1	NA	TGTGCCAGCAGCGTAGTTGAAGGGAACACTGAAGCTTTCTTT	CASSVVEGNTEAFF
TRBV2	NA	TRBJ2-7	NA	TGTGCCAGCAGTGAACGTCTTACAGACTACGAGCAGTACTTC	CASSERLTDYEQYF
TRBV21-1	NA	TRBJ1-1	NA	TGTGCCAGCAGCAAAACAGCGAACACTGAAGCTTTCTTT	CASSKTANTEAFF
TRBV11-2	NA	TRBJ1-6	few	TGTGCCAGCAGCAAGAATAACCGGGCTCCGTGGGATTCACCCCTCCACTTT	CASSKNNRAPWDSPLHF
TRBV5-4	NA	TRBJ2-6	NA	TGTGCCAGCAGCTTGGCGGGGGCTTGGGGGGCCAACGTCCTGACTTTC	CASSLAGAWGANVLTF
TRBV12-3/TRBV12-4	NA	TRBJ1-1	NA	TGTGCCAGCAGTGGGCAGTGGTTATCTGAAGCTTTCTTT	CASSGQWLSEAFF
TRBV2	NA	TRBJ2-7	NA	TGTGCCAGCAGTGAACTTGCACTGCCGATTCCCAACGAGCAGTACTTC	CASSELALPIPNEQYF
TRBV5-6	NA	TRBJ1-1	NA	TGTGCCAGCAGCTCGGGGGACTTCACTGAAGCTTTCTTT	CASSSGDFTEAFF
TRBV19	TRBD1	TRBJ2-2	NA	TGTGCCAGCGACACAGGGGGCGCGCGGACCGGGGAGCTGTTTTTT	CASDTGGARTGELFF
TRBV19	NA	TRBJ2-1	NA	TGTGCCAGTACCTCCCATCAGGGACTGGAAAACAATGAGCAGTTCTTC	CASTSHQGLENNEQFF
TRBV12-3/TRBV12-4	NA	TRBJ2-3	few	TGTGCCAGCAGTTCCCGGCTAAATACGCAGTATTTT	CASSSRLNTQYF
TRBV9	TRBD2	TRBJ2-5	NA	TGTGCCAGCAGCCGAGTGGGGACTAGTGAGACCCAGTACTTC	CASSRVGTSETQYF
TRBV14	NA	TRBJ1-1	NA	TGTGCCAGCAGCCAAGGCAGGATGAACACTGAAGCTTTCTTT	CASSQGRMNTEAFF
TRBV28	NA	TRBJ2-5	once	TGTGCCAGCAGTTTATGGGGGGCGGGCGTTAAAGAGACCCAGTACTTC	CASSLWGAGVKETQYF
TRBV27	TRBD1	TRBJ2-5	NA	TGTGCCAGCACCGCGGACAGGGGAAGTGGAGAGACCCAGTACTTC	CASTADRGSGETQYF
TRBV10-3	NA	TRBJ2-5	NA	TGTGCCATCAGTGAGTCTGGCAGGCTGGAGACCCAGTACTTC	CAISESGRLETQYF
TRBV2	TRBD2	TRBJ2-3	NA	TGTGCCAGCTCCTCCAGCGGGAGGGCAGATACGCAGTATTTT	CASSSSGRADTQYF
TRBV3-1/TRBV3-2	TRBD2	TRBJ2-1	NA	TGTGCCAGCAGCCTTGCCGGTGGGGTCGGGGGGGTTAGGACGCAGTTCTTC	CASSLAGGVGGVRTQFF
TRBV10-3	NA	TRBJ1-1	few	TGTGCCATCAGTGCCGACCCGAACACTGAAGCTTTCTTT	CAISADPNTEAFF
TRBV4-1	NA	TRBJ1-6	NA	TGCGCCAGCAGCCAAGCTTTTAAGGGAAGCTCCTATAATTCACCCCTCCACTTT	CASSQAFKGSSYNSPLHF
TRBV6-2/TRBV6-3	TRBD1	TRBJ2-2	NA	TGTGCCAGCAGTCCGGGACAGGGGGCTCAAACCGGGGAGCTGTTTTTT	CASSPGQGAQTGELFF
TRBV4-1	TRBD2	TRBJ2-2	NA	TGCGCCAGCAGACAGGGACTAGCGGGAGTCGCCGGGGAGCTGTTTTTT	CASRQGLAGVAGELFF
TRBV6-5	TRBD1	TRBJ2-7	NA	TGTGCCAGCAGTTACGACAGGGGGATCTACGAGCAGTACTTC	CASSYDRGIYEQYF
TRBV28	NA	TRBJ2-7	NA	TGTGCCAGCAGTTTGGCCGGTCGGGACGACGAGCAGTACTTC	CASSLAGRDDEQYF
TRBV7-8	NA	TRBJ2-7	once	TGTGCCAGCAGCTTAGGGGCCTACGAGCAGTACTTC	CASSLGAYEQYF
TRBV5-4	TRBD1	TRBJ2-4	NA	TGTGCCAGCAGCTATGACAGGGATAAAAACATTCAGTACTTC	CASSYDRDKNIQYF
TRBV10-3	NA	TRBJ1-2	NA	TGTGCCATCAGGCTTGGCAGAAACTATGGCTACACCTTC	CAIRLGRNYGYTF
TRBV5-1	NA	TRBJ2-1	NA	TGCGCCACCAAAGGGACAGCGGGAGTAAATGAGCAGTTCTTC	CATKGTAGVNEQFF
TRBV25-1	NA	TRBJ1-1	once	TGTGCCAGCAGTGAATTGTCAGGGGCGGGGACTGAAGCTTTCTTT	CASSELSGAGTEAFF
TRBV9	NA	TRBJ2-3	NA	TGTGCCAGCAGCGGGGACAGCGGGATCACAGATACGCAGTATTTT	CASSGDSGITDTQYF
TRBV6-5	NA	TRBJ2-5	NA	TGTGCCAGCAGCCACGGGACGGACCAAGAGACCCAGTACTTC	CASSHGTDQETQYF